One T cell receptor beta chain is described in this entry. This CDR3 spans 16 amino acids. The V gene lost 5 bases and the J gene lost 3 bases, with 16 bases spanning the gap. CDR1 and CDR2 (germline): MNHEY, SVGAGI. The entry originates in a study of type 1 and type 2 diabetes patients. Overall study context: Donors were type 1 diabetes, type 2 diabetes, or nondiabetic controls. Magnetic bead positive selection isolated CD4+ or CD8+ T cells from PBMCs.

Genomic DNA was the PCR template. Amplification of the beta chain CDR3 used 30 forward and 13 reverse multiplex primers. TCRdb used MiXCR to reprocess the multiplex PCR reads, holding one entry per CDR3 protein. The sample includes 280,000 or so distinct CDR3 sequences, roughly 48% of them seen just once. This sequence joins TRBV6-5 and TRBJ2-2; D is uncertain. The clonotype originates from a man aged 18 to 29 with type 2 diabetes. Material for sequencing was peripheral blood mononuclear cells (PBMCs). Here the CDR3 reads CASSRTLTQYTGELFF. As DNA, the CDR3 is TGTGCCAGCAGTCGAACCTTGACGCAATACACCGGGGAGCTGTTTTTT.